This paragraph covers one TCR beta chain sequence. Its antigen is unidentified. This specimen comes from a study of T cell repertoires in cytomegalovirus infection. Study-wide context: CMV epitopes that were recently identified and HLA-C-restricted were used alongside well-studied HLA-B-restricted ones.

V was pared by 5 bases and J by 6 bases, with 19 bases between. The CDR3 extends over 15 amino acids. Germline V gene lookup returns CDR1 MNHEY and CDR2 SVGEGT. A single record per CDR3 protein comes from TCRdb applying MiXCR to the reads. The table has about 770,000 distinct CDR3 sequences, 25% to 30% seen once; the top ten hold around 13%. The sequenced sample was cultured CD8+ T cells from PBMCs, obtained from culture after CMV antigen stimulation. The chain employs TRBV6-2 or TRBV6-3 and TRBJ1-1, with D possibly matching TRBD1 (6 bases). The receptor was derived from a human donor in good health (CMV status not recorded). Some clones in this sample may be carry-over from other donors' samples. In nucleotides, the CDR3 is TGTGCCAGCAGTCCCCTACGGACAGCGGGGCCTGAAGCTTTCTTT. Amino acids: CASSPLRTAGPEAFF.